This T cell receptor (beta chain) comes out of a study of technical replicates of blood from several donors. The V end lost 0 bases, the J end lost 2 bases, and 13 bases lay between the germline ends. Germline assignment: CDR1 GTSNPN and CDR2 SVGIG (reference sequence). This CDR3 has 15 amino acids. Assay: immunoSEQ multiplex PCR; the TCRdb copy retains only in-frame clones and omits some. Among about 50,000 clones listed, roughly 92% were seen once. The sequenced sample consisted of PBMCs. This receptor was taken from a human donor in good health. Some clones in this sample may be carry-over from other donors' samples. The V call is TRBV30, the J call TRBJ1-2; maybe TRBD1 (6 bases). The CDR3 region has the DNA TGTGCCTGGAGTGTACCTGGGACAAGAAACTATGGCTACACCTTC. Its protein is CAWSVPGTRNYGYTF. The entire variable domain, with the rest obtained from reference TRBV30 and TRBJ1-2, is as follows: SQTIHQWPATLVQPVGSPLSLECTVEGTSNPNLYWYRQAAGRGLQLLFYSVGIGQISSEVPQNLSASRPQDRQFILSSKKLLLSDSGFYLCAWSVPGTRNYGYTFGSGTRLTVV.